The source of this T cell receptor beta chain is a study of response to subunit inactivated influenza vaccine. Points from the study as a whole: The study's authors posited that every seasonal influenza vaccination enlists few new T cells.

TCRdb reprocessed the RT-PCR reads via MiXCR and lists one record per CDR3 protein. The sample records approximately 500,000 distinct CDR3 sequences, around 13% being singletons. This clonotype was counted a few times. Its antigen remains unidentified. Looked up from germline, CDR1 is DFQATT and CDR2 is SNEGSKA (reference sequence). V lost 0 bases and J lost 7, with 16 bases in between. The CDR3 contains 14 residues. This material consisted of PBMCs from blood, taken about 40 days after vaccination. The chain uses TRBV20-1 and TRBJ2-7; possibly TRBD2 for D (5 bases). This sequence was found in a man aged 50-60 years who received an inactivated influenza vaccine. CDR3 protein: CSARDFWGDGEQYF. The DNA for the CDR3 is TGCAGTGCTAGAGATTTTTGGGGAGATGGGGAGCAGTACTTC.